Listed here is a single T cell receptor beta chain. The V segment lost 6 bases and the J segment 4 bases; nucleotides outside the gene matches: 11. The CDR3 runs 14 residues. Germline V CDR1 and CDR2: SQVTM, ANQGSEA. These data belong to a study of PD-1 blockade in classical Hodgkin lymphoma. Study-level background: Patients had nivolumab dosed at 3 mg/kg, delivered intravenously every 2 weeks.

Sequenced by immunoSEQ multiplex PCR; TCRdb stores in-frame clones only, minus some. The data contain 50,000 to 85,000 clones, about 64% of them singletons. Each of the patients experienced relapse following autologous stem cell transplantation, and their brentuximab vedotin exposure differed. Complete response, partial response or progressive disease made up the best responses. The chain is built from TRBV29-1 and TRBJ1-2; TRBD1 agrees at 7 bases. This TCR was recovered from a human donor with classical Hodgkin lymphoma. The sequencing here drew on peripheral blood mononuclear cells (PBMCs), taken before the second cycle of nivolumab. CDR3 bases: TGCAGCGTGGGGGACCGGGACAGTCCCTATGGCTACACCTTC. As protein: CSVGDRDSPYGYTF. Full variable domain (missing parts from reference TRBV29-1 and TRBJ1-2): SAVISQKPSRDICQRGTSLTIQCQVDSQVTMMFWYRQQPGQSLTLIATANQGSEATYESGFVIDKFPISRPNLTFSTLTVSNMSPEDSSIYLCSVGDRDSPYGYTFGSGTRLTVV.